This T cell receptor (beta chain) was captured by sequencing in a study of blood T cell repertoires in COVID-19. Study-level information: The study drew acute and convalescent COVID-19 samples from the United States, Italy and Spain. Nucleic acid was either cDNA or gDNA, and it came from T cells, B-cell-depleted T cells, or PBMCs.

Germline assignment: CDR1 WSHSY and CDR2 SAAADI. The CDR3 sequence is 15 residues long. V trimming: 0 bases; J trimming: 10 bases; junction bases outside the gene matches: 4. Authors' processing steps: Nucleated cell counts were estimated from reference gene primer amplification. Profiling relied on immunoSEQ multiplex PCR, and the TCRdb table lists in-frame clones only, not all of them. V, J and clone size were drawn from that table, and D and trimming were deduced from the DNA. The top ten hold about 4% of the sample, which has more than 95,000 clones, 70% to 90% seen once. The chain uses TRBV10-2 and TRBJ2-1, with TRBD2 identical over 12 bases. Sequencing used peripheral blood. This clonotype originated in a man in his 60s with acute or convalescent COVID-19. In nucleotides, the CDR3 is TGCGCCAGCAGTGAGTCGGCTAGCGGGAGGGAAGAGCAGTTCTTC. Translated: CASSESASGREEQFF.